The 7 T cell receptor beta chains below come from one sample, sequenced in a study of cytomegalovirus exposure and HLA in healthy donors. Use of 60 Vbeta and 13 Jbeta primers characterized the PCR. Sequenced by immunoSEQ multiplex PCR; TCRdb stores in-frame clones only, minus some. The sample lists about 190,000 clones, about 89% occurring once. Source material: PBMCs. The receptors shown here come from a young man in good health and CMV-seronegative.

The rearrangement uses TRBV28 and TRBJ2-5; a weak D match, TRBD2 (5 bases). V was cut by 7 bases and J by 0 bases, with 12 bases left in between. Germline V gene lookup returns CDR1 MDHEN and CDR2 SYDVKM. The CDR3 runs to 14 residues. CDR3 bases: TGTGCCAGCACTGCGGGCGGAGACCAAGAGACCCAGTACTTC. This translates into CASTAGGDQETQYF.

This sequence joins TRBV7-2 and TRBJ2-2, with no clear D. CDR3 length: 12 residues. Germline CDR1 reads SGHTA; CDR2 reads FQGNSA. V was pared by 5 bases and J by 7 bases, with 8 bases between. The chain's CDR3 is CASSPFRGELFF. CDR3 DNA sequence: TGTGCCAGCAGCCCCTTCCGCGGGGAGCTGTTTTTT.

The rearrangement links TRBV5-1 to TRBJ2-5; 8 nucleotides agree with TRBD2. Trimming took 0 bases from V and 1 from J; bases not matched to a gene: 5. Germline lookup yields CDR1 SGHRS and CDR2 YFSETQ. The CDR3 is 16 amino acids. The CDR3 here is CASSLAGGAVQETQYF. CDR3 DNA sequence: TGCGCCAGCAGCTTGGCCGGGGGGGCAGTCCAAGAGACCCAGTACTTC.

Comments on this clone: Compared with germline, one end of the junction differs, possibly owing to a read error. The V gene is TRBV19, the J gene TRBJ2-7; D gene uncertain. The CDR3 is 12 residues long. From germline, CDR1 is LNHDA and CDR2 SQIVND (reference sequence). CDR3 nucleotide sequence: TGTGCCACTAGTATAGGGCCCTACGAGCAGTACTTC. Protein product: CATSIGPYEQYF.

V and J are TRBV19 and TRBJ2-1; no clear D gene. V lost 4 bases and J 9 bases, leaving 16 bases between the germline ends. The CDR3 has 14 amino acids. Germline values: CDR1 LNHDA, CDR2 SQIVND (reference sequence). CDR3 sequence: CASSRPQAHSEQFF. Here the CDR3 DNA reads TGTGCCAGTAGTAGGCCCCAGGCTCACAGTGAGCAGTTCTTC.

The chain links TRBV19 to TRBJ2-1; unclear D gene. Trimming removed 2 bases at V and 0 bases at J, with 11 bases between. Looked up from germline, CDR1 is LNHDA and CDR2 is SQIVND (reference sequence). The CDR3 sequence is 16 residues long. CDR3 protein: CASSISGLLSYNEQFF. CDR3 sequence (DNA): TGTGCCAGTAGTATAAGTGGGCTGCTCTCCTACAATGAGCAGTTCTTC.

The CDR3 nucleotides are TGTGCCAGCAGACCCGGGGGGATCTTTTCCTACGAGCAGTACTTC. Encoded protein: CASRPGGIFSYEQYF. The chain links TRBV7-2 to TRBJ2-7, with 7 bases aligning to TRBD2. The CDR3 runs 15 residues. J gave up 1 base and V 6 bases, and 9 bases lay outside the gene matches. The germline CDR1 and CDR2 sequences are SGHTA and FQGNSA. The variable domain in full, completed from reference TRBV7-2 and TRBJ2-7, reads GAGVSQSPSNKVTEKGKDVELRCDPISGHTALYWYRQSLGQGLEFLIYFQGNSAPDKSGLPSDRFSAERTGGSVSTLTIQRTQQEDSAVYLCASRPGGIFSYEQYFGPGTRLTVT.